This T cell receptor beta chain was sequenced in a study of T cells in Graves' hyperthyroidism and ophthalmopathy. General study findings and limits: Blood also carried most thyroid clonotypes expanded above 0.001.

This CDR3 is 12 amino acids long. Trimming stripped 1 base from V and 14 bases from J, with 14 bases between. Germline V gene sequence: CDR1 SEHNR, CDR2 FQNEAQ (reference sequence). Absence of ophthalmopathy progression within 18 months defined stable Graves' hyperthyroidism. Reasons for excluding patients were uncontrolled infection, other autoimmune disease, pregnancy or lactation. To note about this clonotype: No antigen is known for it.

RNA transcripts yielded amplified TCR beta CDR3 regions. HTBI primers were employed in a first-round RT-PCR of the TCR CDR3. Using its own MiXCR run on the multiplex PCR reads, TCRdb lists one record per CDR3 protein. The sample has about 49,000 distinct CDR3 sequences; roughly 56% are singletons. This TCR was sampled from a man in his late teens or twenties with Graves' hyperthyroidism. The chain employs TRBV7-9 and TRBJ2-5; maybe TRBD2 (5 bases). Material for sequencing was peripheral blood or thyroid tissue (not recorded which). The CDR3 sequence: CASSLGTYGNYF. DNA of the CDR3: TGTGCCAGCAGCTTAGGAACGTACGGGAATTACTTC. Full variable domain (rest looked up from reference TRBV7-9 and TRBJ2-5): DTGVSQNPRHKITKRGQNVTFRCDPISEHNRLYWYRQTLGQGPEFLTYFQNEAQLEKSRLLSDRFSAERPKGSFSTLEIQRTEQGDSAMYLCASSLGTYGNYFGPGTRLLVL.